The rows below give T cell receptor beta chains drawn from one sample of a study of neoadjuvant anti-PD-1 for oral cavity cancer. Here immunoSEQ multiplex PCR was the method, and the copy in TCRdb shows in-frame clones only, minus some. The table shows about 72,000 clones, with 80% to 90% occurring only once. The sample in question was PBMCs, obtained before nivolumab (anti-PD-1) treatment. The source of these receptors is a person aged 40 to 85 with oral cavity squamous cell carcinoma. CDR3s include the opening cysteine and the closing phenylalanine or tryptophan. D genes are given only for firm matches. Expanded clones get a size class; other rows say once, few or many, or leave the size out.

V: TRBV7-8; D: .; size: .; J: TRBJ1-2; DNA: TGTGCCAGCAGCTTAGGAGGGTATGGCTACACCTTC; CDR3: CASSLGGYGYTF
V: TRBV4-2; D: TRBD2; size: .; J: TRBJ2-2; DNA: TGTGCCAGCAGCCTCTCGGGGGGGCTAGCGAGCACCGGGGAGCTGTTTTTT; CDR3: CASSLSGGLASTGELFF
V: TRBV2; D: TRBD1; size: few; J: TRBJ1-5; DNA: TGTGCCAGCAGCAAGGACAGGAATAGCAATCAGCCCCAGCATTTT; CDR3: CASSKDRNSNQPQHF
V: TRBV27; D: .; size: .; J: TRBJ2-1; DNA: TGTGCCAGCAGTCTCTTGGACAGGGCTGGTTTAGGACTAGCAAATGAGCAGTTCTTC; CDR3: CASSLLDRAGLGLANEQFF
V: TRBV7-8; D: .; size: .; J: TRBJ1-4; DNA: TGTGCCAGCGGCCAACTCGGCGAAAAACTGTTTTTT; CDR3: CASGQLGEKLFF
V: TRBV7-6; D: .; size: once; J: TRBJ1-2; DNA: TGTGCCAGCAGCTTAGGGGGGGGAAGAGATGGCTACACCTTC; CDR3: CASSLGGGRDGYTF
V: TRBV5-1; D: .; size: .; J: TRBJ1-1; DNA: TGCGCCAGCAGCTTGGCCCCAGTTTCGAACCGGGTGGAGGCTTTCTTT; CDR3: CASSLAPVSNRVEAFF
V: TRBV11-2; D: TRBD1; size: .; J: TRBJ1-3; DNA: TGTGCCAGCAACTACAGGGGTTCTGGAAACACCATATATTTT; CDR3: CASNYRGSGNTIYF
V: TRBV13; D: TRBD1; size: .; J: TRBJ1-1; DNA: TGTGCCAGCAGCCCCGGGACAGCTTTTGTTCAGGCTGAAGCTTTCTTT; CDR3: CASSPGTAFVQAEAFF
V: TRBV30; D: .; size: .; J: TRBJ2-5; DNA: TGTGCCTGGAGTCGGGGCTTAGGGGAGACCCAGTACTTC; CDR3: CAWSRGLGETQYF
V: TRBV28; D: .; size: few; J: TRBJ2-5; DNA: TGTGCCAGCAGTTTTTTCGCCATCAGGATGGGTGAGACCCAGTACTTC; CDR3: CASSFFAIRMGETQYF
V: TRBV30; D: TRBD2; size: .; J: TRBJ2-1; DNA: TGTGCCTGGAAGAGACTAGCGGGAGCACATGAGCAGTTCTTC; CDR3: CAWKRLAGAHEQFF
V: TRBV25-1; D: .; size: .; J: TRBJ1-1; DNA: TGTGCCAGCAACCAGGGAGGCTTCGCTGAAGCTTTCTTT; CDR3: CASNQGGFAEAFF
V: TRBV7-7; D: TRBD1; size: .; J: TRBJ2-7; DNA: TGTGCTAGCAGCTTAGGGACAGGCCCCTACGAGCAGTACTTC; CDR3: CASSLGTGPYEQYF
V: TRBV10-1; D: .; size: .; J: TRBJ1-1; DNA: TGCGCCAGCAGTGACCAGGGGAGGGGGGACACTGAAGCTTTCTTT; CDR3: CASSDQGRGDTEAFF
V: TRBV5-4; D: .; size: .; J: TRBJ2-1; DNA: TGTGCCAGCAGCTTAGGGACCCAAGCCTACAATGAGCAGTTCTTC; CDR3: CASSLGTQAYNEQFF
V: TRBV6-5; D: TRBD2; size: .; J: TRBJ2-5; DNA: TGTGCCAGCAGTTACTCGGGCGGGAGGGGGGAGACCCAGTACTTC; CDR3: CASSYSGGRGETQYF
V: TRBV2; D: .; size: .; J: TRBJ2-5; DNA: TGTGCCAGCAGTGTCGGGACTCTTCGGGAGACCCAGTACTTC; CDR3: CASSVGTLRETQYF
V: TRBV27; D: .; size: .; J: TRBJ1-2; DNA: TGTGCCAGCAGTTTGGGGCAGGGTAACTATGGCTACACCTTC; CDR3: CASSLGQGNYGYTF
V: TRBV5-8; D: .; size: .; J: TRBJ1-5; DNA: TGTGCCAGCAGGCCCACAGGGACCCAGCATTTT; CDR3: CASRPTGTQHF
V: TRBV27; D: .; size: .; J: TRBJ2-3; DNA: TGTGCCAGCAGTTGGGGTGACACAGATACGCAGTATTTT; CDR3: CASSWGDTDTQYF
V: TRBV6-1; D: .; size: .; J: TRBJ2-7; DNA: TGTGCCAGCAGTGAAGATCGGGGAAACGAGCAGTACTTC; CDR3: CASSEDRGNEQYF
V: TRBV2; D: .; size: .; J: TRBJ2-5; DNA: TGTGCCAGCAAAAAAGGGCAAGAGACCCAGTACTTC; CDR3: CASKKGQETQYF
V: TRBV2; D: TRBD2; size: .; J: TRBJ2-7; DNA: TGTGCCAGCAGTAGGACTAGCTACGAGCAGTACTTC; CDR3: CASSRTSYEQYF
V: TRBV5-1; D: .; size: few; J: TRBJ1-5; DNA: TGCGCCAGCAGCTTGGAAGGACAGAATCATCAGCCCCAGCATTTT; CDR3: CASSLEGQNHQPQHF
V: TRBV29-1; D: TRBD2; size: .; J: TRBJ2-5; DNA: TGCAGCGTTTGGAGGGGCGGGGGGCAAGAGACCCAGTACTTC; CDR3: CSVWRGGGQETQYF
V: TRBV4-1; D: TRBD2; size: few; J: TRBJ2-7; DNA: TGCGCCAGCAGCCAAGGTCGGCTAGCGGGGGCCCACCGGGGGGAGCAGTACTTC; CDR3: CASSQGRLAGAHRGEQYF
V: TRBV4-2; D: .; size: .; J: TRBJ1-5; DNA: TGTGCCAGCAGCCAAGAGTGGGGTGCCCAGGCCCAGCATTTT; CDR3: CASSQEWGAQAQHF
V: TRBV15; D: TRBD2; size: once; J: TRBJ2-3; DNA: TGTGCCACCAGCAGCGGGGGGAGGGTTTCACAAGATACGCAGTATTTT; CDR3: CATSSGGRVSQDTQYF
V: TRBV30; D: TRBD2; size: .; J: TRBJ2-7; DNA: TGTGCCTGGAGCGTCGGGGGGAAGAGCGAGCAGTACTTC; CDR3: CAWSVGGKSEQYF
V: TRBV5-1; D: .; size: .; J: TRBJ2-3; DNA: TGCGCCAGCAGCTTGGGCGGGACCGCGGCAGATACGCAGTATTTT; CDR3: CASSLGGTAADTQYF
V: TRBV7-6; D: .; size: .; J: TRBJ2-4; DNA: TGTGCCAGCTCCCCGGGACGGGGAGCCAAAAACATTCAGTACTTC; CDR3: CASSPGRGAKNIQYF
V: TRBV5-1; D: TRBD1; size: .; J: TRBJ1-2; DNA: TGCGCCAGCAGCTCGGACAGGGGCGGTGGCTACACCTTC; CDR3: CASSSDRGGGYTF
V: TRBV7-9; D: TRBD2; size: .; J: TRBJ2-1; DNA: TGTGCCAGCAGCCCCTTGGGGGGGACGCACAATGAGCAGTTCTTC; CDR3: CASSPLGGTHNEQFF
V: TRBV7-6; D: TRBD1; size: .; J: TRBJ2-1; DNA: TGTGCCAGCTCCCGGGACAGGGGTAACAATGAGCAGTTCTTC; CDR3: CASSRDRGNNEQFF
V: TRBV5-1; D: .; size: .; J: TRBJ2-4; DNA: TGCGCCAGCAGCTTGGCCAGTAGGTCGGGGTCAAACATTCAGTACTTC; CDR3: CASSLASRSGSNIQYF
V: TRBV28; D: .; size: .; J: TRBJ2-7; DNA: TGTGCCAGCAGCACCACCTACGAGCAGTACTTC; CDR3: CASSTTYEQYF
V: TRBV7-9; D: TRBD1; size: .; J: TRBJ2-7; DNA: TGTGCCAGCAGCTTAGGTCAGGGGGCCTACGAGCAGTACTTC; CDR3: CASSLGQGAYEQYF
V: TRBV4-1; D: TRBD2; size: .; J: TRBJ2-3; DNA: TGCGCCAGCAGCCAAGTATTCACGAGACTAGCGAGGGGCAGGCGCACAGATACGCAGTATTTT; CDR3: CASSQVFTRLARGRRTDTQYF
V: TRBV4-2; D: TRBD2; size: .; J: TRBJ2-3; DNA: TGTGCCAGCAGCGAACTAGCGGGGGTCTCCACAGATACGCAGTATTTT; CDR3: CASSELAGVSTDTQYF
V: TRBV5-1; D: TRBD2; size: .; J: TRBJ2-7; DNA: TGCGCCAGCAGCTTGGGGAGGGGTTTCCGGACTAGCGCCTACGGGCAGTACTTC; CDR3: CASSLGRGFRTSAYGQYF
V: TRBV10-3; D: .; size: .; J: TRBJ1-4; DNA: TGTGCCATCAGCTTGAAGGCAGGGCAAAATGAAAAACTGTTTTTT; CDR3: CAISLKAGQNEKLFF
V: TRBV5-4; D: TRBD2; size: .; J: TRBJ2-7; DNA: TGTGCCAGCAGGAGTGTGGGACTAGCGGGAGTCGGATGGGTCCACGAGCAGTACTTC; CDR3: CASRSVGLAGVGWVHEQYF
V: TRBV7-3; D: .; size: .; J: TRBJ1-3; DNA: TGTGCCAGCAGCTCACATCATCCGGGGACCCTCTCTGGAAACACCATATATTTT; CDR3: CASSSHHPGTLSGNTIYF
V: TRBV5-1; D: TRBD1; size: .; J: TRBJ1-4; DNA: TGCGCCAGCAGCAGCATACAGGGGGCGCGAGATGAAAAACTGTTTTTT; CDR3: CASSSIQGARDEKLFF